The sequence of this T cell receptor beta chain was determined in a study of technical replicates of blood from a few donors. This clone was seen just once. The CDR3 contains 15 residues. V lost 0 bases and J lost 2, with 10 bases in between. The V gene's germline CDR1 is SGHNT and CDR2 YYREEE (reference sequence). Sequencing was performed with immunoSEQ multiplex PCR; in TCRdb, only in-frame clones are kept and a portion is missing. The data hold about 71,000 clones, with approximately 87% observed a single time. Specimen: PBMCs. The rearrangement joins TRBV5-4 to TRBJ2-3; TRBD1 might be the D (6 bases). The TCR sequence derives from a human donor in good health. Some clones in this sample may be carry-over from other donors' samples. The CDR3 protein is CASSLAGTHTDTQYF. CDR3 nucleotide sequence: TGTGCCAGCAGCTTGGCTGGGACACACACAGATACGCAGTATTTT.